The 27 T cell receptor beta chains below were found in one sample sequenced in a study of cytomegalovirus exposure and HLA in healthy donors. 13 Jbeta primers and 60 Vbeta primers were used for the PCR. Assay used: immunoSEQ multiplex PCR; TCRdb lists only in-frame clones, some missing. The sample lists 60,000 to 90,000 clones; approximately 63% were seen once. The specimen sequenced was PBMCs. The source is a woman between 50 and 59 years old in good health and CMV-seropositive.

This chain joins TRBV4-3 and TRBJ2-1, with TRBD1 matching over 11 bases. CDR1 is LGHNA, CDR2 YSLEER, per germline. This CDR3 spans 15 amino acids. Losses at the gene ends were 4 bases for V and 6 bases for J; bases not matched to a gene: 5. In nucleotides, the CDR3 is TGCGCCAGCAGCCGGGGACAGGGGGTGGGCAATGAGCAGTTCTTC. This encodes CASSRGQGVGNEQFF.

The chain uses TRBV14 and TRBJ2-1; 7 nucleotides agree with TRBD2. J gave up 0 bases and V 2 bases, and 4 bases lay outside the gene matches. CDR3 length: 16 residues. Germline values: CDR1 SGHDN, CDR2 FVKESK. The CDR3 loop reads CASSQWPSGSYNEQFF. The CDR3 DNA sequence: TGTGCCAGCAGCCAATGGCCTAGCGGCTCCTACAATGAGCAGTTCTTC.

The chain couples TRBV18 to TRBJ2-7; perhaps TRBD2 as D (6 bases). Germline loops: CDR1 KGHSH, CDR2 LQKENI. Trimming removed 6 bases from V and 0 bases from J, with 12 bases in between. The CDR3 totals 14 residues. CDR3 protein: CASSPLGSSYEQYF. The CDR3 DNA follows: TGTGCCAGCTCCCCCCTCGGGAGCTCCTACGAGCAGTACTTC.

This chain uses TRBV30 with TRBJ1-5; 7 positions match TRBD1. Unmatched junction bases numbered 3, after V lost 1 base and J lost 0 bases. Germline V CDR1 and CDR2: GTSNPN, SVGIG (reference sequence). The CDR3 is 15 amino acids. As DNA, the CDR3 is TGTGCCTGGAGTGGGGGGACAGATAGCAATCAGCCCCAGCATTTT. Translating it yields CAWSGGTDSNQPQHF.

The V call is TRBV29-1, the J call TRBJ2-7, with 9 bases matching TRBD1. Per the germline V gene, CDR1 is SQVTM and CDR2 is ANQGSEA. This CDR3 comprises 11 residues. Trimming removed 6 bases from V and 4 bases from J; junction bases left unmatched: 1. CDR3 sequence: CSVDRGYEQYF. In DNA form, the CDR3 reads TGCAGCGTGGACAGGGGATACGAGCAGTACTTC.

The gene calls are TRBV18 and TRBJ1-1, with 8 bases fitting TRBD1. CDR3 length: 14 amino acids. The junction had 6 bases not matched to a gene; V was cut back by 3 bases and J by 6 bases. Germline assignment: CDR1 KGHSH and CDR2 LQKENI. This chain's CDR3 is CASSPPGGVSEAFF. The CDR3 DNA reads TGTGCCAGCTCACCGCCAGGGGGCGTCTCTGAAGCTTTCTTT.

This clone was recorded only once. CDR3 nucleotides: TGCAGCGTTGCGGGGGTAGGAAACACCATATATTTT. This translates into CSVAGVGNTIYF. The chain recombines TRBV29-1 with TRBJ1-3; possibly TRBD1 for D (5 bases). The CDR3 is 12 residues long. Germline-derived CDR1 and CDR2 are SQVTM and ANQGSEA. The V end was cut by 4 bases, the J end by 4 bases, with 8 bases between. The whole variable domain, remainder taken from reference TRBV29-1 and TRBJ1-3, is SAVISQKPSRDICQRGTSLTIQCQVDSQVTMMFWYRQQPGQSLTLIATANQGSEATYESGFVIDKFPISRPNLTFSTLTVSNMSPEDSSIYLCSVAGVGNTIYFGEGSWLTVV.

CDR3 DNA: TGTGCCAGCAGTTTATCGACGGGCGGGGGTTATTCAGATACGCAGTATTTT. Encoded protein: CASSLSTGGGYSDTQYF. The V call is TRBV27, the J call TRBJ2-3; 7 bases match TRBD2. After removal of 0 bases from V and 4 bases from J, the junction contained 10 bases not matched to a gene. This CDR3 is built from 17 residues. Germline V gene data show CDR1 as MNHEY and CDR2 as SMNVEV (reference sequence).

The V gene is TRBV18, the J gene TRBJ2-5; the match to TRBD1 covers 12 bases. The CDR3 is made up of 15 amino acids. The J segment lost 5 bases and the V segment lost 5 bases, leaving 6 bases of the junction unmatched. Germline values: CDR1 KGHSH, CDR2 LQKENI. The CDR3 reads CASSTGQGAGETQYF. CDR3 in DNA: TGTGCCAGCTCAACGGGACAGGGGGCCGGGGAGACCCAGTACTTC.

The chain couples TRBV28 to TRBJ2-7, with D perhaps TRBD2 (6 bases). Per germline, CDR1 MDHEN and CDR2 SYDVKM. This CDR3 contains 15 residues. Deletions cut 3 bases from V and 6 bases from J, with 18 bases between. The CDR3 is CASSLSMTSVAEQYF. The CDR3, as DNA: TGTGCCAGCAGTTTGTCTATGACTAGTGTGGCCGAGCAGTACTTC.

The CDR3 sequence: CASSWGTGVGNSPLHF. The CDR3 DNA follows: TGTGCCAGCAGCTGGGGGACAGGGGTTGGGAATTCACCCCTCCACTTT. This rearrangement joins TRBV7-2 to TRBJ1-6, with 10 nucleotides matching TRBD1. V gave up 4 bases and J gave up 7 bases; unmatched junction bases: 7. The CDR3 has 16 residues. Germline V gene sequence: CDR1 SGHTA, CDR2 FQGNSA.

This clone was counted between two and nine times. V and J are TRBV29-1 and TRBJ1-3; D ambiguous. Trimming stripped 0 bases from V and 8 bases from J, with 29 bases between. The germline gives CDR1 SQVTM, CDR2 ANQGSEA. The CDR3 runs 19 residues. The DNA of the CDR3 is TGCAGCGTTGAAGAAAGGAAAGCGGGAAGCCGGCTGACCGGTCACACCATATATTTT. Translating it yields CSVEERKAGSRLTGHTIYF.

The chain joins TRBV9 to TRBJ1-1; no reliable D call. The V gene's germline CDR1 is SGDLS and CDR2 YYNGEE. The CDR3 is 14 amino acids. The germline V and J ends were trimmed by 0 bases and 1 base, with 7 bases remaining between them. CDR3 protein: CASSVVAKNTEAFF. DNA for the CDR3: TGTGCCAGCAGCGTAGTGGCAAAGAACACTGAAGCTTTCTTT. The full variable domain, in which reference TRBV9 and TRBJ1-1 provide the parts outside the CDR3, is DSGVTQTPKHLITATGQRVTLRCSPRSGDLSVYWYQQSLDQGLQFLIQYYNGEERAKGNILERFSAQQFPDLHSELNLSSLELGDSALYFCASSVVAKNTEAFFGQGTRLTVV.

This rearrangement joins TRBV9 to TRBJ2-7, with 7 bases matching TRBD2. Germline-derived CDR1 and CDR2 are SGDLS and YYNGEE. V lost 1 base, J lost 4 bases, and 8 bases stayed unmatched. The CDR3 is 15 residues long. In nucleotides, the CDR3 is TGTGCCAGCAGCGTACTGGGGGAGGGCCCTTACGAGCAGTACTTC. This sequence encodes CASSVLGEGPYEQYF.

V usage is TRBV7-2 and J usage is TRBJ2-7, with 9 bases aligning to TRBD2. This CDR3 contains 13 residues. V shed 2 bases and J 12 bases; nucleotides not matched to a gene: 8. Germline V gene sequence: CDR1 SGHTA, CDR2 FQGNSA. The CDR3 sequence: CASSLTPGLAPYF. The CDR3 nucleotides are TGTGCCAGCAGCTTAACACCAGGACTAGCGCCGTACTTC.

This clone was detected once. The V gene is TRBV27, the J gene TRBJ2-1; 8 bases fit TRBD2. The J segment lost 8 bases and the V segment lost 6 bases, leaving 9 bases of the junction unmatched. Germline CDR1 and CDR2: MNHEY and SMNVEV (reference sequence). The CDR3 loop spans 14 amino acids. CDR3 sequence: CASSPGGPGDEQFF. CDR3 nucleotides: TGTGCCAGCAGCCCGGGGGGGCCGGGTGATGAGCAGTTCTTC.

This clone turned up a few times. This chain links TRBV11-3 with TRBJ1-1, with D possibly being TRBD1 (5 bases). V lost 8 bases and J 4 bases, leaving 14 bases between the germline ends. This CDR3 region has 13 residues. Per germline, CDR1 SGHNT and CDR2 YENEEA. In nucleotides, the CDR3 is TGTGCCAGCGGCGACAGCGGGATCACTGAAGCTTTCTTT. Translated: CASGDSGITEAFF.

This chain joins TRBV7-2 and TRBJ2-3; D is unresolved. V was pared by 1 base and J by 2 bases, with 7 bases between. CDR1 and CDR2 (germline): SGHTA, FQGNSA. CDR3 length: 14 residues. The CDR3 protein is CASSLGPVTDTQYF. In DNA form, the CDR3 reads TGTGCCAGCAGCTTAGGGCCCGTCACAGATACGCAGTATTTT.

The rearrangement links TRBV5-4 to TRBJ1-4; D not certain. Germline V gives CDR1 SGHNT, CDR2 YYREEE (reference sequence). The CDR3 extends over 16 amino acids. Trimming took off 2 bases at V and 9 bases at J, with 20 bases between the two ends. This chain's CDR3 is CASSFKDGKDDQKLFF. Here the CDR3 DNA reads TGTGCCAGCAGCTTCAAGGACGGGAAGGATGATCAAAAACTGTTTTTT.

The CDR3 region has the DNA TGTGCCAGCAGCCCAGAGGGACTAGCTAACAATGAGCAGTTCTTC. This encodes CASSPEGLANNEQFF. The chain has TRBV7-9 and TRBJ2-1; TRBD2 agrees at 9 bases. The CDR3 spans 15 residues. The germline gives CDR1 SEHNR, CDR2 FQNEAQ (reference sequence). J lost 5 bases, V lost 5 bases, and 7 bases had no gene match.

The chain uses TRBV7-2 and TRBJ2-2; D ambiguous. The germline V gene encodes CDR1 SGHTA and CDR2 FQGNSA. The CDR3 loop spans 13 amino acids. The germline V and J ends were trimmed by 5 bases and 7 bases, with 11 bases remaining between them. The DNA of the CDR3 is TGTGCCAGCAGCCCCGACCCGGGCGGGGAGCTGTTTTTT. As protein: CASSPDPGGELFF.

The rearrangement uses TRBV6-6 and TRBJ2-7; D perhaps matches TRBD2 (6 bases). Germline V lookup: CDR1 MNHNY, CDR2 SVGAGI (reference sequence). The germline V and J ends were trimmed by 5 bases and 6 bases, with 11 bases remaining between them. The CDR3 consists of 12 residues. In nucleotides, the CDR3 is TGTGCCAGCAGTCGACTAGAACGCGAGCAGTACTTC. Its protein product is CASSRLEREQYF.

This rearrangement joins TRBV5-1 to TRBJ2-7, with 7 bases aligning to TRBD1. Germline CDR1 SGHRS, CDR2 YFSETQ. This CDR3 is 14 amino acids long. V dropped 0 bases and J dropped 5; count of bases not matched to a gene: 5. The CDR3 spells CASSLVQGVDEQYF. CDR3 DNA: TGCGCCAGCAGCTTGGTCCAGGGGGTTGACGAGCAGTACTTC.

This clone was seen a handful of times. The V and J genes are TRBV13 and TRBJ2-1; no definite D call. V was cut by 1 base and J by 0 bases, with 10 bases left in between. This CDR3 region has 16 residues. From germline, CDR1 is PRHDT and CDR2 FYEKMQ (reference sequence). The CDR3 nucleotides are TGTGCCAGCAGCTTAGTTTTGTCCAGCTCCTACAATGAGCAGTTCTTC. Translation gives CASSLVLSSSYNEQFF.

The chain carries TRBV21-1 and TRBJ2-6; the DNA was not compared with TRBD1, the D call given in the table. TRBV21-1 is noted as a pseudogene. The CDR3 extends over 19 amino acids. The CDR3 sequence is CASSNSLCIRGPGANVLTF. In DNA form, the CDR3 reads TGTGCCAGCAGCAATAGTCTTTGCATCAGGGGGCCAGGGGCCAACGTCCTGACTTTC.

This chain connects TRBV15 to TRBJ2-1; 9 nucleotides agree with TRBD1. The CDR3 consists of 17 residues. Germline values: CDR1 LNHNV, CDR2 YYDKDF (reference sequence). V was clipped by 4 bases and J by 3 bases; unmatched bases: 10. This CDR3 is CATSKIQGALDYNEQFF. The CDR3 DNA follows: TGTGCCACCAGCAAAATACAGGGGGCACTGGACTACAATGAGCAGTTCTTC.

The V gene is TRBV19, the J gene TRBJ2-1, with 7 bases that match TRBD2. The CDR3 loop spans 13 amino acids. The J segment lost 7 bases and the V segment lost 6 bases, leaving 6 bases of the junction unmatched. Germline-derived CDR1 and CDR2 are LNHDA and SQIVND (reference sequence). The CDR3 nucleotides are TGTGCCAGTAGGGTTGGGGGGGGAAATGAGCAGTTCTTC. Protein: CASRVGGGNEQFF.